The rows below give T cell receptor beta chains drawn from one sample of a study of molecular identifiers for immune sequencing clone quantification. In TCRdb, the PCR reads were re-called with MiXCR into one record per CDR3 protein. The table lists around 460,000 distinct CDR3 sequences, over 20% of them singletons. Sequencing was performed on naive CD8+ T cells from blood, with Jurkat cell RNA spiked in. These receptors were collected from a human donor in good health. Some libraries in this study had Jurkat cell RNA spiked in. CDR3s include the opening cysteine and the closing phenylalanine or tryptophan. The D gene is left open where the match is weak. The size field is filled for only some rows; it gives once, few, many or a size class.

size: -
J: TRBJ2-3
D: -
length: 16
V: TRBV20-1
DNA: TGCAGTGCTAGGGGTGGAGGGGCGCAATTCACAGATACGCAGTATTTT
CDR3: CSARGGGAQFTDTQYF

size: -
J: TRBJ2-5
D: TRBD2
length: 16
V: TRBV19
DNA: TGTGCCAGTAGTATTGATAGCGGGGGGTCCCAAGAGACCCAGTACTTC
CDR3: CASSIDSGGSQETQYF

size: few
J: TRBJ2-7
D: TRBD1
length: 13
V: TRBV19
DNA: TGTGCCAGTAGTCAACAGGGGGCAAGTGAGCAGTACTTC
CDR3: CASSQQGASEQYF

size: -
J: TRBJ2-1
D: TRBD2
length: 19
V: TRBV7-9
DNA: TGTGCCAGCAGCTTATCTAGCGGGAGGGCCCCCTCTGCCTACAATGAGCAGTTCTTC
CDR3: CASSLSSGRAPSAYNEQFF

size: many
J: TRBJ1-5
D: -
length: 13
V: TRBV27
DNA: TGTGCCAGCAGTTACAGGGTTGATCAGCCCCAGCATTTT
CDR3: CASSYRVDQPQHF

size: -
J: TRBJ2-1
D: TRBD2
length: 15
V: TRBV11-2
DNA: TGTGCCAGCAGCTTAGATCCTAGCGGGAACAATGAGCAGTTCTTC
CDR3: CASSLDPSGNNEQFF

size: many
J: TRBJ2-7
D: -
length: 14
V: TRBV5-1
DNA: TGCGCCAGCAGCTGGACGACAGGATCCTACGAGCAGTACTTC
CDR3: CASSWTTGSYEQYF

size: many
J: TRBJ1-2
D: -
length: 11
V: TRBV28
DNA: TGTGCCAGCAGTTTTTACAGGGAACACACCTTC
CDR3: CASSFYREHTF

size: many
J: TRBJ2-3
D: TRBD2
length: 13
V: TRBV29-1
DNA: TGCACCGCCGGGGGGGTCCGCACAGATACGCAGTATTTT
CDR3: CTAGGVRTDTQYF

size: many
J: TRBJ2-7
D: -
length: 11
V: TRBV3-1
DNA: TGTGCCAGCTATTGGGCGGGGCTCTTCACCTTC
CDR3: CASYWAGLFTF

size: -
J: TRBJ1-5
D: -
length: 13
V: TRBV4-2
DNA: TGTGCCAGCAGCCAAACTAGGGGTCAGCCCCAGCATTTT
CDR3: CASSQTRGQPQHF

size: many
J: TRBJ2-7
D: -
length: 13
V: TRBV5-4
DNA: TGTGCCAGCAGCCCAGAGGACAGCTACGAGCAGTACTTC
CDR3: CASSPEDSYEQYF

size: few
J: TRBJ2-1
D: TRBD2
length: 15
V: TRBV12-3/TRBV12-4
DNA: TGTGCCTGCGCCCGAGGACTAGCGGGACTCGGTGAGCAGTTCTTC
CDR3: CACARGLAGLGEQFF

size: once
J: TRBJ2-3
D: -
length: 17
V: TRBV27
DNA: TGTGCCAGCACCAAAATCGTGGTCGACCGTGGCACAGATACGCAGTATTTT
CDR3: CASTKIVVDRGTDTQYF

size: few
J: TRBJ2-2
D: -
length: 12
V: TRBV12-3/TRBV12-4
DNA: TGTGCCAGCAGTTTTGTACCGACGGAGCTGTTTTTT
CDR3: CASSFVPTELFF

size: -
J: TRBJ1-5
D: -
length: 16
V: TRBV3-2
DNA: TGTGCCAGCAGCCAACCCACCAGGGGGTCTTGTCAGCCCCAGCATTTT
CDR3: CASSQPTRGSCQPQHF

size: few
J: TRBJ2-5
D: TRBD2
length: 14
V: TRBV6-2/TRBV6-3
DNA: TGTGCCAGCAGTTATGTGACTAGCTTAGAGACCCAGTACTTC
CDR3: CASSYVTSLETQYF

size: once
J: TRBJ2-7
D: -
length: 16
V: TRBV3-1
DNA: TGTGCCAGCAGCTCATTTCTAGACAGTCAGCCCTACGAGCAGTACTTC
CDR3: CASSSFLDSQPYEQYF

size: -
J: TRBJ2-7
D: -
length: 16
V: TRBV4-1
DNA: TGCGCCAGCAGCCAAGGGAGTAGGGGACCCACCTACGAGCAGTACTTC
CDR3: CASSQGSRGPTYEQYF

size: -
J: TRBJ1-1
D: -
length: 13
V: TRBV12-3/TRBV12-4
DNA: TGTGCCACCGGTAACCCATCGGGGGCGCGGGCTTTCTTT
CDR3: CATGNPSGARAFF

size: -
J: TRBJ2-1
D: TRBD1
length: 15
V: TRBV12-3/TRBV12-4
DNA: TGTGCCAGCAGGACGGGACAGGGCGGTAGAGATGAGCAGTTCTTC
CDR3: CASRTGQGGRDEQFF

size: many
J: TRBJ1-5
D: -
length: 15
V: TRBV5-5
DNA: TGTGCCAGCAGCCGGAGTCATGGGGTAACTCAGCCCCAGCATTTT
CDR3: CASSRSHGVTQPQHF

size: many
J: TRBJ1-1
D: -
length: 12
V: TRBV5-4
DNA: TGTGCCAGCAGCTTGGGGGGGTATGAAGCTTTCTTT
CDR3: CASSLGGYEAFF

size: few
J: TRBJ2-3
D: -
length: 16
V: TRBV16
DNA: TGTGCCAGCAGCCAATCTTCGAGCAGGGTGATAGATACGCAGTATTTT
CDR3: CASSQSSSRVIDTQYF

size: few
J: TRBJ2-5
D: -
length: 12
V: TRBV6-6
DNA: TGTGCCAGCAGACTCTACGGGGAGACCCAGTACTTC
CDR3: CASRLYGETQYF

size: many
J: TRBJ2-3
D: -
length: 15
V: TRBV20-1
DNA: TGCAGTGCTAACCCATGGGACACCGACACAGATACGCAGTATTTT
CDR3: CSANPWDTDTDTQYF

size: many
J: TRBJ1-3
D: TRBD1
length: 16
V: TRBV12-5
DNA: TGTGCTAGTGGTTTGGTACTCGACAGGGTCGGAAACACCATATATTTT
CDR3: CASGLVLDRVGNTIYF

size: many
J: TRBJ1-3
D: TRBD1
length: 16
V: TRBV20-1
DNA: TGCAGTGCTACCCCCTCCAGGGGGGAGCCTGGAAACACCATATATTTT
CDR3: CSATPSRGEPGNTIYF

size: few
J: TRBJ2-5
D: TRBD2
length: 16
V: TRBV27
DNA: TGTGCCAGCAGTGTAGCGGCGGGGGGGATCCAAGAGACCCAGTACTTC
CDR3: CASSVAAGGIQETQYF

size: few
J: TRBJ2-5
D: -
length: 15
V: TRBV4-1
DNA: TGCGCCAGCAGCCTGACTATCCTAAGACAAGAGACCCAGTACTTC
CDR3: CASSLTILRQETQYF

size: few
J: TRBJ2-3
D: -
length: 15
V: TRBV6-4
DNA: TGTGCCAGCAGTCCTGCGGGTTTCACCACAGATACGCAGTATTTT
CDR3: CASSPAGFTTDTQYF

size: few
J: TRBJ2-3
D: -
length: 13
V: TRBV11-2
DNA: TGTGCCAGCAGCTTAGAGGGGTCGGATACGCAGTATTTT
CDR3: CASSLEGSDTQYF

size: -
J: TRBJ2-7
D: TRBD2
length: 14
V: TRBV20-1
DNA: TGCAGTGTTAATCCTAGCGGGAGTTACTACGAGCAGTACTTC
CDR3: CSVNPSGSYYEQYF

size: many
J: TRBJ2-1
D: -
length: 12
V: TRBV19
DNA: TGTGCCAGTAGTTGGGGGGCCAGTGAGCAGTTCTTC
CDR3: CASSWGASEQFF

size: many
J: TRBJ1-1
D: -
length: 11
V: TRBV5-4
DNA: TGTGCCAGCAGCTTGGACGATGAAGCTTTCTTT
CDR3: CASSLDDEAFF

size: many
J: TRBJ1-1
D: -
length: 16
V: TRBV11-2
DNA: TGTGCCAGCAGCTCTATAACAGAGGACGTAAACACTGAAGCTTTCTTT
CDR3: CASSSITEDVNTEAFF

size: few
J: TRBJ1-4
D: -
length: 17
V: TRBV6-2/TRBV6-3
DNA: TGTGCCAGCAGTCATAACCCGTTCGTCACAACTAATGAAAAACTGTTTTTT
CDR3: CASSHNPFVTTNEKLFF

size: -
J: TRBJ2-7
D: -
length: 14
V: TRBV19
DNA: TGTGCCAGTCGTCCCCGGGACATGGGCTACGAGCAGTACTTC
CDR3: CASRPRDMGYEQYF

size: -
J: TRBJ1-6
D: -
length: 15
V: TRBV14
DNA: TGTGCCAGCAGCCAAGGTCGCTCCTATAATTCACCCCTCCACTTT
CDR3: CASSQGRSYNSPLHF

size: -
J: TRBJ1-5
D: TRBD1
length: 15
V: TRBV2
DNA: TGTGCCAGCAGCGCGGACAGGGCGTCAAATCAGCCCCAGCATTTT
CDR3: CASSADRASNQPQHF

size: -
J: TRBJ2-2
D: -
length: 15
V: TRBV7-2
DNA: TGTGCCAGCAGCCACCGGGACACCCTCACCGGGGAGCTGTTTTTT
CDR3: CASSHRDTLTGELFF

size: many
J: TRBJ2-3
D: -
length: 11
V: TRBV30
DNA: TGTGCCTGGGGAATGGCAGATACGCAGTATTTT
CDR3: CAWGMADTQYF

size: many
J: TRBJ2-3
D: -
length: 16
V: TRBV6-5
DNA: TGTGCCAGCAGTTTCAAGACAGGCATTGATACAGATACGCAGTATTTT
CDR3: CASSFKTGIDTDTQYF

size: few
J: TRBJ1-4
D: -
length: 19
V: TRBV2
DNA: TGTGCCAGCAGTGAACGGCTTCAAACAGGGTCTTCGTCTAATGAAAAACTGTTTTTT
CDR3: CASSERLQTGSSSNEKLFF

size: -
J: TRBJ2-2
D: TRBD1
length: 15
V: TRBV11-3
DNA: TGTGCCAGCAGCTTAATGACAGGGCTAGGCGGGGAGCTGTTTTTT
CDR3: CASSLMTGLGGELFF